This entry concerns a single TCR beta chain. Its target is unknown. The data are from a study of shared clonotypes between healthy human individuals. General study points: Generation probabilities of non-shared clonotypes were lower (relative to those shared by all four donors).

Sequencing was performed with immunoSEQ multiplex PCR; in TCRdb, only in-frame clones are kept and a portion is missing. The sample gives a few million clones, 85% to 95% of which show up once; 0.35% to 0.5% is in the top ten. Trimming pared 4 bases from V and 1 base from J, leaving 13 bases between. This CDR3 contains 15 residues. The germline gives CDR1 SGHTA, CDR2 FQGNSA. Within Nashville, Tennessee resided all donors, each a Caucasian adult. J is TRBJ2-5 and V is TRBV7-2; D remains unclear. This TCR derives from a man younger than 35 in good health. Some clones in this sample may be carry-over from other donors' samples. The sample consisted of naive CD4+ T cells from PBMCs. The subset is: CD45RA+ positively selected. Here the CDR3 DNA reads TGTGCCAGCAGCTATCTAAAGATGTTCCAAGAGACCCAGTACTTC. Residues: CASSYLKMFQETQYF.